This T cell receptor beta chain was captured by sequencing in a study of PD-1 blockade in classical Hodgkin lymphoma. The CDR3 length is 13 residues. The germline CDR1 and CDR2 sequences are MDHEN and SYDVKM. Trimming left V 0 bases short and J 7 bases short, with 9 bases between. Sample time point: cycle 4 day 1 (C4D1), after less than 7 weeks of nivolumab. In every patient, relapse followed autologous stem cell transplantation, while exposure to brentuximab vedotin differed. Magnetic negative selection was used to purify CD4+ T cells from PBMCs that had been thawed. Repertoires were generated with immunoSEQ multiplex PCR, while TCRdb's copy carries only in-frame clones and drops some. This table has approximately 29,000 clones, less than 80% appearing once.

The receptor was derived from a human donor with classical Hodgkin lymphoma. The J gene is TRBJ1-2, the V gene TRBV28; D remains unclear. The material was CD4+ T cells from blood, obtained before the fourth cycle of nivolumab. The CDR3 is CASSLWGRVGYTF. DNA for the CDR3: TGTGCCAGCAGTTTATGGGGAAGGGTTGGCTACACCTTC.